This T cell receptor beta chain derives from a study of regulatory T cells in long-lasting Graves disease. Described time point: persistent/refractory GD, antithyroid drugs over 5 years with positive TRAb. RNA isolated from PBMCs was used to make the TCR library. The collection involved drawing nine milliliters of peripheral blood into EDTA tubes. This CDR3 comprises 14 residues. Germline V gene data show CDR1 as MDHEN and CDR2 as SYDVKM. V lost 5 bases to trimming and J lost 5 bases, with 15 bases between them. In its sample, this clonotype was seen many times. iRepertoire HTBI primers and Arm-PCR of CDR3 regions built TCR beta libraries. TCRdb reprocessed the multiplex PCR reads via MiXCR and lists one record per CDR3 protein. Altogether about 430,000 distinct CDR3 sequences are present, under 25% being singletons, with the ten largest covering roughly an eighth.

The rearrangement uses TRBV28 and TRBJ1-2; no clear D gene. The sequence came from a female donor with Graves disease. This material consisted of peripheral blood mononuclear cells (PBMCs), taken when the disease was refractory, from a patient treated with antithyroid drugs. The CDR3 DNA is TGTGCCAGCAGTCTTACCGGGAGAAGTTATGGCTACACCTTC. This translates into CASSLTGRSYGYTF.